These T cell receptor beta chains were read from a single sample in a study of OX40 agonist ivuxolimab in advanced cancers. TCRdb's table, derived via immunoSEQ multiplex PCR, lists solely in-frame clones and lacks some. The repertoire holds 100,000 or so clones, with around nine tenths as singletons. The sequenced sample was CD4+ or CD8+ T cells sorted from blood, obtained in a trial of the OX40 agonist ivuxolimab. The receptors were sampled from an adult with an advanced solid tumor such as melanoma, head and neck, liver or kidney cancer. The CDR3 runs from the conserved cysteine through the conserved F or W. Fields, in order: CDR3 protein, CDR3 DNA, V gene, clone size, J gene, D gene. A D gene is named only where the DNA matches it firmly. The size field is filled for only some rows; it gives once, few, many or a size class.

CDR3 protein: CASSLAASSGYEQYF
CDR3 DNA: TGTGCCAGCAGCTTAGCTGCCAGTTCCGGCTACGAGCAGTACTTC
V gene: TRBV7-9
clone size: -
J gene: TRBJ2-7
D gene: -

CDR3 protein: CASGTPTGQGSTDTQYF
CDR3 DNA: TGTGCTAGTGGTACCCCCACGGGACAGGGTAGCACAGATACGCAGTATTTT
V gene: TRBV12-5
clone size: -
J gene: TRBJ2-3
D gene: TRBD1

CDR3 protein: CAISESKIGSYGYTF
CDR3 DNA: TGTGCCATCAGTGAGTCCAAGATTGGCAGCTATGGCTACACCTTC
V gene: TRBV10-3
clone size: -
J gene: TRBJ1-2
D gene: -

CDR3 protein: CASRDGSTDTQYF
CDR3 DNA: TGTGCCAGCCGGGACGGTAGCACAGATACGCAGTATTTT
V gene: TRBV6-1
clone size: -
J gene: TRBJ2-3
D gene: -

CDR3 protein: CASSYSTGNPGYTF
CDR3 DNA: TGTGCCAGCAGTTATAGCACAGGGAATCCTGGCTACACCTTC
V gene: TRBV6-5
clone size: once
J gene: TRBJ1-2
D gene: -

CDR3 protein: CAISESTGGPNEQFF
CDR3 DNA: TGTGCCATCAGTGAGTCAACGGGGGGCCCGAATGAGCAGTTCTTC
V gene: TRBV10-3
clone size: -
J gene: TRBJ2-1
D gene: -

CDR3 protein: CASSQQGGGRSYNSPLHF
CDR3 DNA: TGTGCCAGCAGCCAGCAAGGGGGGGGAAGGTCCTATAATTCACCCCTCCACTTT
V gene: TRBV7-2
clone size: -
J gene: TRBJ1-6
D gene: -

CDR3 protein: CASSPRQGFRLADTQYF
CDR3 DNA: TGTGCCAGCAGCCCCCGACAGGGGTTTAGACTTGCAGATACGCAGTATTTT
V gene: TRBV7-6
clone size: -
J gene: TRBJ2-3
D gene: TRBD1

CDR3 protein: CASSLTDTSNQPQHF
CDR3 DNA: TGTGCCAGCAGCTTGACAGACACAAGCAATCAGCCCCAGCATTTT
V gene: TRBV7-9
clone size: -
J gene: TRBJ1-5
D gene: -

CDR3 protein: CASSPRPPMNTEAFF
CDR3 DNA: TGTGCCAGCAGCCCCCGACCACCCATGAACACTGAAGCTTTCTTT
V gene: TRBV9
clone size: -
J gene: TRBJ1-1
D gene: -

CDR3 protein: CASSQRGGSSYNEQFF
CDR3 DNA: TGTGCCAGCAGCCAGAGGGGCGGGAGCTCCTACAATGAGCAGTTCTTC
V gene: TRBV14
clone size: -
J gene: TRBJ2-1
D gene: TRBD2

CDR3 protein: CASSGGLTEAFF
CDR3 DNA: TGTGCCAGCAGCGGGGGGCTCACTGAAGCTTTCTTT
V gene: TRBV21-1
clone size: -
J gene: TRBJ1-1
D gene: -

CDR3 protein: CASTDRQGVAYEQYF
CDR3 DNA: TGCGCCAGCACCGACAGACAGGGGGTAGCCTACGAGCAGTACTTC
V gene: TRBV5-1
clone size: -
J gene: TRBJ2-7
D gene: TRBD1

CDR3 protein: CASRLGLAGGDEQFF
CDR3 DNA: TGTGCCAGCAGACTGGGACTAGCGGGGGGTGATGAGCAGTTCTTC
V gene: TRBV6-6
clone size: -
J gene: TRBJ2-1
D gene: TRBD2

CDR3 protein: CATSITGDREQYF
CDR3 DNA: TGTGCCACCAGCATTACAGGGGACCGCGAGCAGTACTTC
V gene: TRBV15
clone size: -
J gene: TRBJ2-7
D gene: TRBD1

CDR3 protein: CASSGGGVTDTQYF
CDR3 DNA: TGCGCCAGCAGCGGGGGAGGCGTAACAGATACGCAGTATTTT
V gene: TRBV5-1
clone size: -
J gene: TRBJ2-3
D gene: -

CDR3 protein: CASSQGATRSATNEKLFF
CDR3 DNA: TGTGCCAGCAGCCAAGGGGCGACAAGAAGTGCAACTAATGAAAAACTGTTTTTT
V gene: TRBV4-2
clone size: -
J gene: TRBJ1-4
D gene: -

CDR3 protein: CASSPGVGELFF
CDR3 DNA: TGTGCCAGCTCACCAGGGGTCGGGGAGCTGTTTTTT
V gene: TRBV18
clone size: -
J gene: TRBJ2-2
D gene: -

CDR3 protein: CASTTTYRGRRYGYTF
CDR3 DNA: TGCGCCAGCACCACCACGTACCGGGGCAGAAGATATGGCTACACCTTC
V gene: TRBV5-1
clone size: few
J gene: TRBJ1-2
D gene: -

CDR3 protein: CASRQTGSAYGYTF
CDR3 DNA: TGTGCCAGCAGACAGACAGGTTCCGCTTATGGCTACACCTTC
V gene: TRBV11-2
clone size: -
J gene: TRBJ1-2
D gene: -

CDR3 protein: CASSPDRGPGTEAFF
CDR3 DNA: TGCGCCAGCAGCCCCGACAGGGGCCCGGGAACTGAAGCTTTCTTT
V gene: TRBV5-1
clone size: -
J gene: TRBJ1-1
D gene: TRBD1

CDR3 protein: CASSESPRGVLEAFF
CDR3 DNA: TGCGCCAGCAGTGAGAGTCCCAGAGGGGTTCTTGAAGCTTTCTTT
V gene: TRBV10-1
clone size: -
J gene: TRBJ1-1
D gene: -

CDR3 protein: CASSQDHSGGLKVEQYF
CDR3 DNA: TGTGCCAGCAGCCAAGATCATTCCGGGGGCCTCAAGGTCGAGCAGTACTTC
V gene: TRBV4-2
clone size: -
J gene: TRBJ2-7
D gene: -

CDR3 protein: CASSQDGLAGGGSSYNEQFF
CDR3 DNA: TGTGCCAGCAGCCAAGATGGACTAGCGGGGGGTGGTAGCTCCTACAATGAGCAGTTCTTC
V gene: TRBV4-2
clone size: -
J gene: TRBJ2-1
D gene: TRBD2

CDR3 protein: CATGQGYNEQFF
CDR3 DNA: TGTGCCACCGGACAGGGGTACAATGAGCAGTTCTTC
V gene: TRBV2
clone size: -
J gene: TRBJ2-1
D gene: TRBD1

CDR3 protein: CASSYDSPSTDTQYF
CDR3 DNA: TGTGCCAGCAGTTACGACAGTCCTAGCACAGATACGCAGTATTTT
V gene: TRBV6-6
clone size: few
J gene: TRBJ2-3
D gene: -

CDR3 protein: CASSMARSSYNEQFF
CDR3 DNA: TGTGCCAGTAGTATGGCCAGAAGCTCCTACAATGAGCAGTTCTTC
V gene: TRBV19
clone size: -
J gene: TRBJ2-1
D gene: -

CDR3 protein: CASSLVGQGTDTQYF
CDR3 DNA: TGTGCCAGCAGCTTGGTGGGGCAAGGCACAGATACGCAGTATTTT
V gene: TRBV5-6
clone size: -
J gene: TRBJ2-3
D gene: -

CDR3 protein: CAIRESQANYGYTF
CDR3 DNA: TGTGCCATCAGAGAGTCACAGGCTAACTATGGCTACACCTTC
V gene: TRBV10-3
clone size: -
J gene: TRBJ1-2
D gene: -